This T cell receptor beta chain stems from a study of blood T cell repertoires in COVID-19. Study details: Whether acute or convalescent, the COVID-19 samples came from the United States, Italy and Spain.

The CDR3 extends over 14 amino acids. Germline loops: CDR1 SGHNT, CDR2 YENEEA. The junction had 6 bases not matched to a gene; V was cut back by 5 bases and J by 7 bases. Under the authors' procedure: Researchers report that nucleated cell counts were estimated from reference gene primer amplification. Using immunoSEQ multiplex PCR, the repertoire was profiled, and TCRdb retains in-frame clones only, with some absent. The V and J calls and clone size come from that table; D and trimming were worked out from the DNA. The table records 200,000 or so clones, 84% of them present only once. This sequence was found in a man in his forties or fifties who had recovered from COVID-19. This sequence joins TRBV11-3 and TRBJ2-2, with 8 bases lining up with TRBD2. Sequenced: peripheral blood. This CDR3 is CASSRGTSVGELFF. CDR3 DNA: TGTGCCAGCAGCCGAGGGACTAGTGTCGGGGAGCTGTTTTTT.